This T cell receptor (beta chain) was retrieved from a study of shared clonotypes between healthy human individuals. J gave up 4 bases and V 5 bases, and 10 bases lay outside the gene matches. Germline lookup yields CDR1 SEHNR and CDR2 FQNEAQ (reference sequence). The CDR3 runs to 16 residues. Free of recent acute infections or vaccinations, the donors were healthy HIV-negative adults. Each donor was a Caucasian adult residing in Nashville, Tennessee. Study outcomes and limitations: When compared with the clonotypes that were shared by all four sorted-subset donors, the non-shared clonotypes turned out to have lower generation probabilities.

Turning to this clone: Its antigen remains unidentified.

Method: immunoSEQ multiplex PCR; TCRdb's copy keeps in-frame clones and lacks some. The repertoire holds about 1,500,000 clones, 95% to 97% seen once, with approximately 1% in the top ten. The chain recombines TRBV7-9 with TRBJ2-2; the match to TRBD2 covers 7 bases. The receptor was isolated from a young man in good health. The sequenced material came from naive CD4+ T cells sorted from blood. Indicated subset: CD45RA+ positively selected. CDR3: CASSVERLAITGELFF. The DNA of the CDR3 is TGTGCCAGCAGCGTAGAACGACTAGCCATCACCGGGGAGCTGTTTTTT.